A single sample gave rise to the 26 T cell receptor beta chains below, sequenced in a study of shared clonotypes between healthy human individuals. Data came from immunoSEQ multiplex PCR; TCRdb stores just in-frame clones and leaves some out. This sample has over 1.4 million clones; approximately 96% occur once, and the top ten carry over 1%. What was sequenced was naive CD4+ T cells sorted from blood. Subset of the sample: CD45RA+ positively selected. These receptor sequences come from a man aged 25 to 40 in good health.

This clone showed up just once. V usage is TRBV10-3 and J usage is TRBJ2-3; 9 positions agree with TRBD2. Losses at the gene ends were 5 bases for V and 0 bases for J; bases not matched to a gene: 6. Germline CDR1 and CDR2: ENHRY and SYGVKD. The CDR3 runs 16 residues. The DNA of the CDR3 is TGTGCCATCAGTATGACTAGCGGAACTAGCACAGATACGCAGTATTTT. Translated, it gives CAISMTSGTSTDTQYF.

This clone is a singleton in its sample. This chain joins TRBV4-1 and TRBJ2-7; D unresolved. This CDR3 is built from 16 residues. Germline CDR1 MGHRA, CDR2 YSYEKL. Trimming removed 0 bases at V and 3 bases at J, with 15 bases between. CDR3 amino acids: CASSQEPGRKLYEQYF. Here the CDR3 DNA reads TGCGCCAGCAGCCAAGAGCCGGGTCGTAAACTCTACGAGCAGTACTTC.

The chain couples TRBV7-6 to TRBJ2-7; 11 bases map to TRBD2. The CDR3 consists of 15 residues. Losses at the gene ends were 3 bases for V and 2 bases for J; bases not matched to a gene: 3. CDR1 is SGHVS and CDR2 is FNYEAQ in the germline V gene. CDR3 protein: CASSFLAGGTYEQYF. The CDR3 nucleotides are TGTGCCAGCAGCTTTCTAGCGGGAGGAACCTACGAGCAGTACTTC.

As concerns this clone: The germline gene is not matched at one end of the junction; a read error may be the cause. The same CDR3 is also encoded by other DNA sequences in this sample. This chain connects TRBV18 to TRBJ1-4; 7 bases fit TRBD1. This CDR3 spans 15 amino acids. The germline V gene has CDR1 KGHSH and CDR2 LQKENI. The CDR3 loop reads CASSPPRGAGEKLFF. CDR3 in DNA: TGTGCCAGCTCGCCACCCAGGGGGGCCGGAGAAAAACTGTTTTTT.

This clone has just one count. CDR3 sequence reads: CASSDRDRALSSYNEQFF. The CDR3 DNA is TGTGCCAGCAGTGACCGGGACAGGGCTCTTAGCTCCTACAATGAGCAGTTCTTC. The gene calls are TRBV27 and TRBJ2-1; 9 bases are a match to TRBD1. Germline trimming cut 5 bases from V and 0 bases from J; bases unmatched to any gene: 11. CDR1 is MNHEY and CDR2 is SMNVEV in the germline V gene (reference sequence). The CDR3 extends over 18 amino acids.

Concerning this clone: Other DNA sequences from this sample encode an identical CDR3 as well. This chain links TRBV28 with TRBJ2-7; weak D call: TRBD2 (6 bases). Germline V CDR1 and CDR2: MDHEN, SYDVKM. Deletions cut 2 bases from V and 0 bases from J, with 8 bases between. This CDR3 comprises 14 residues. CDR3 bases: TGTGCCAGCAGTTTAGGAGGGTCCTCCTACGAGCAGTACTTC. Translation: CASSLGGSSYEQYF.

The chain links TRBV2 to TRBJ1-5; D unresolved. The CDR3 contains 12 residues. The V gene's germline CDR1 is SNHLY and CDR2 FYNNEI. Trimming removed 4 bases from V and 5 bases from J, with 6 bases in between. The CDR3 sequence is CASSVLYQPQHF. CDR3 nucleotides: TGTGCCAGCAGTGTTCTTTATCAGCCCCAGCATTTT.

In this sample, this clone turned up once. The chain joins TRBV7-2 to TRBJ1-2, with D maybe TRBD1 (6 bases). Trimming left V 0 bases short and J 6 bases short, with 14 bases between. Germline lookup yields CDR1 SGHTA and CDR2 FQGNSA. The CDR3 runs to 15 residues. Here the CDR3 DNA reads TGTGCCAGCAGCTTAGCGATGGGGGCACATAATGGCTACACCTTC. Translated, it gives CASSLAMGAHNGYTF.

The chain links TRBV7-3 to TRBJ2-5; TRBD2 matches 8 bases. Germline lookup yields CDR1 SGHTA and CDR2 FQGTGA. V was clipped by 5 bases and J by 2 bases; unmatched bases: 7. CDR3 length: 15 residues. CDR3 amino acids: CASSALAGRQETQYF. In DNA form, the CDR3 reads TGTGCCAGCAGCGCCTTAGCGGGAAGGCAAGAGACCCAGTACTTC.

CDR3 in amino acids: CASGHSDYEQYF. CDR3 in DNA: TGTGCCAGCGGCCACTCCGACTACGAGCAGTACTTC. The chain links TRBV6-1 to TRBJ2-7; D remains unclear. This CDR3 contains 12 residues. With 8 bases removed from V and 3 bases from J, the gap between germline ends came to 11 bases. In germline, CDR1 is MNHNS, CDR2 SASEGT.

The chain joins TRBV7-2 to TRBJ2-7, with 7 nucleotides matching TRBD2. The CDR3 is 15 residues long. Germline loops: CDR1 SGHTA, CDR2 FQGNSA. The ends lost 6 bases at V and 1 base at J; junction bases unmatched: 9. The chain's CDR3 is CASSIAGGTSYEQYF. The CDR3 DNA reads as TGTGCCAGCAGTATAGCGGGTGGAACGTCCTACGAGCAGTACTTC.

This chain links TRBV28 with TRBJ2-3; D is ambiguous. V was clipped by 6 bases and J by 3 bases, with 13 bases between them. The length of the CDR3 is 14 residues. Germline lookup yields CDR1 MDHEN and CDR2 SYDVKM. The CDR3 protein is CASSMDARTDTQYF. Written as DNA, the CDR3 is TGTGCCAGCAGCATGGACGCCCGGACAGATACGCAGTATTTT.

V and J are TRBV18 and TRBJ2-5, with TRBD2 matching 7 bases. This CDR3 has 16 amino acids. Germline CDR1 reads KGHSH; CDR2 reads LQKENI. Trimming at V came to 2 bases and at J to 3 bases, leaving 9 bases not matched to a gene. CDR3 in DNA: TGTGCCAGCTCACCATTGTCTAGCGGACTGAAAGAGACCCAGTACTTC. It is translated as CASSPLSSGLKETQYF.

The rearrangement joins TRBV18 to TRBJ2-3; D is undetermined. Deletions cut 0 bases from V and 0 bases from J, with 16 bases between. Germline CDR1 is KGHSH and CDR2 is LQKENI. The CDR3 consists of 18 residues. The CDR3 DNA reads as TGTGCCAGCTCACCACCGGGGTGGCAGGCCCCAAGCACAGATACGCAGTATTTT. Translating it yields CASSPPGWQAPSTDTQYF. Looking up the rest from reference TRBV18 and TRBJ2-3 gives the full variable domain: NAGVMQNPRHLVRRRGQEARLRCSPMKGHSHVYWYRQLPEEGLKFMVYLQKENIIDESGMPKERFSAEFPKEGPSILRIQQVVRGDSAAYFCASSPPGWQAPSTDTQYFGPGTRLTVL.

The V gene is TRBV25-1, the J gene TRBJ2-2; no definite D call. The germline V gene encodes CDR1 MGHDK and CDR2 SYGVNS. The CDR3 loop spans 14 amino acids. The V end lost 4 bases, the J end lost 1 base, and 7 bases lay between the germline ends. In DNA form, the CDR3 reads TGTGCCAGCAGTGTCGGCGGGAACACCGGGGAGCTGTTTTTT. Its translation is CASSVGGNTGELFF.

The chain links TRBV2 to TRBJ2-3, with 7 bases that match TRBD2. Germline V gene data show CDR1 as SNHLY and CDR2 as FYNNEI. The CDR3 contains 16 residues. Unmatched junction bases numbered 7, after V lost 4 bases and J lost 0 bases. DNA of the CDR3: TGTGCCAGCAGTGGTTCTAGCGGACCTAGCACAGATACGCAGTATTTT. It yields the protein CASSGSSGPSTDTQYF.

This chain connects TRBV30 to TRBJ2-1; TRBD2 aligns across 9 bases. Germline V gives CDR1 GTSNPN, CDR2 SVGIG (reference sequence). V trimming: 4 bases; J trimming: 5 bases; junction bases outside the gene matches: 15. CDR3 length equals 17 residues. The CDR3 DNA sequence: TGTGCCTGGAATGGGTTTTTGATAGCGGGAGAGAACAATGAGCAGTTCTTC. It specifies CAWNGFLIAGENNEQFF.

This chain links TRBV7-8 with TRBJ2-7; TRBD2 matches at 9 bases. J gave up 0 bases and V 9 bases, and 6 bases lay outside the gene matches. Per germline, CDR1 SGHVS and CDR2 FQNEAQ. This CDR3 has 14 residues. This CDR3 reads CASGRTSVSYEQYF. The CDR3 DNA follows: TGTGCCAGTGGAAGGACTAGCGTCTCCTACGAGCAGTACTTC.

The V call is TRBV5-1, the J call TRBJ1-2; no clear D gene. CDR3 length: 18 amino acids. Germline V lookup: CDR1 SGHRS, CDR2 YFSETQ. Trimming shortened V by 1 base and J by 4 bases, and 23 bases separated the two germline ends. The CDR3 bases are TGCGCCAGCAGCTTGTTACATACAGAGGCCATCCCAGGCTATGGCTACACCTTC. Translated, it gives CASSLLHTEAIPGYGYTF.

V and J are TRBV5-6 and TRBJ1-4, with TRBD1 matching over 9 bases. V was clipped by 4 bases and J by 7 bases; unmatched bases: 11. The CDR3 runs 16 residues. Germline values: CDR1 SGHDT, CDR2 YYEEEE. Written as DNA, the CDR3 is TGTGCCAGCAGCGTACCGGGACAGGGTCCTTCTGAAAAACTGTTTTTT. It codes for CASSVPGQGPSEKLFF.

V usage is TRBV18 and J usage is TRBJ2-3, with 9 bases identical to TRBD1. J was trimmed by 2 bases and V by 3 bases; bases with no gene match: 6. The CDR3 runs 16 residues. Germline V gene lookup returns CDR1 KGHSH and CDR2 LQKENI. The CDR3 DNA is TGTGCCAGCTCACCGGACAGGGGTAGTATCACAGATACGCAGTATTTT. It translates to CASSPDRGSITDTQYF.

The chain links TRBV28 to TRBJ1-2; maybe TRBD1 (5 bases). V lost 7 bases, J lost 8 bases, and 20 bases lay in between. CDR1 is MDHEN and CDR2 is SYDVKM in the germline V gene. The CDR3 length is 14 residues. The CDR3 region is CASNDSPPNGGYTF. The DNA of the CDR3 is TGTGCCAGCAACGACAGCCCGCCAAATGGAGGCTACACCTTC.

V gene TRBV10-3 combines with J gene TRBJ1-3, with D possibly TRBD1 on 5 matching bases. V lost 7 bases, J lost 8 bases, and 18 bases lay in between. The CDR3 spans 14 residues. Germline lookup yields CDR1 ENHRY and CDR2 SYGVKD. CDR3 sequence: CAIKLERGTDTIYF. For the CDR3, the DNA is TGTGCCATCAAGTTGGAGAGGGGTACGGACACCATATATTTT.

The chain combines TRBV9 with TRBJ2-1; 8 bases are shared with TRBD2. From germline, CDR1 is SGDLS and CDR2 YYNGEE. The V and J ends lost 6 bases and 9 bases, in that order; junction bases with no gene match: 5. The CDR3 extends over 12 amino acids. CDR3 nucleotide sequence: TGTGCCAGCACCGCGGGGGGATCTGAGCAGTTCTTC. Translated: CASTAGGSEQFF. The full variable domain, rest sourced from reference TRBV9 and TRBJ2-1, is DSGVTQTPKHLITATGQRVTLRCSPRSGDLSVYWYQQSLDQGLQFLIQYYNGEERAKGNILERFSAQQFPDLHSELNLSSLELGDSALYFCASTAGGSEQFFGPGTRLTVL.

This clone was seen only once. This chain joins TRBV9 and TRBJ2-1; 9 positions agree with TRBD2. The V gene's germline CDR1 is SGDLS and CDR2 YYNGEE. V trimming: 2 bases; J trimming: 4 bases; junction bases outside the gene matches: 4. This CDR3 comprises 15 residues. CDR3 bases: TGTGCCAGCAGCGTCGACGCGGGAGGGTACAATGAGCAGTTCTTC. It yields the protein CASSVDAGGYNEQFF.

V usage is TRBV28 and J usage is TRBJ1-1; D not certain. The V end was cut by 2 bases, the J end by 7 bases, with 8 bases between. The length of the CDR3 is 12 residues. CDR1 MDHEN and CDR2 SYDVKM come from the germline V gene. CDR3 in amino acids: CASSLRGHEAFF. The CDR3 DNA is TGTGCCAGCAGTTTAAGAGGCCATGAAGCTTTCTTT.